What follows describes a single T cell receptor beta chain. The sample is drawn from a study of sequential checkpoint blockade in melanoma. V was clipped by 4 bases and J by 3 bases, with 13 bases between them. Germline-derived CDR1 and CDR2 are LNHDA and SQIVND (reference sequence). The CDR3 is 14 residues long. Stated treatment: randomized to nivolumab then ipilimumab (arm A) or the reverse (arm B). Data came from immunoSEQ multiplex PCR; TCRdb stores just in-frame clones and leaves some out. Here the sample spans some 740 clones, less than 25% being singletons. The chain carries TRBV19 and TRBJ2-7, with D possibly TRBD2 on 6 matching bases. This TCR was sampled from a human donor with melanoma. Sample: tumor tissue (inferred from file names), taken from a patient given nivolumab and ipilimumab in sequence. CDR3 in amino acids: CASSSRDSDYEQYF. The CDR3 region has the DNA TGTGCCAGTAGTAGCCGGGACTCAGACTACGAGCAGTACTTC.